These T cell receptor beta chains were read from a single sample in a study of shared clonotypes between healthy human individuals. The repertoire was sequenced with immunoSEQ multiplex PCR; TCRdb's copy has only in-frame clones and lacks some. Here the sample spans around 1,900,000 clones, 90% to 95% being singletons. Input material: naive CD8+ T cells from PBMCs. These receptors were collected from a man between 18 and 29 years old in good health. Some clones in this sample may be carry-over from other donors' samples. The CDR3 runs from the conserved cysteine through the conserved F or W. The D gene is left open where the match is weak. Size is stated for part of the rows, as once, few or many counts, or as a class when the clone is expanded.

. . 16 TRBJ1-6 TRBV7-6 TGTGCCAGCAGCCCCGGAGCTTCAACGTATAATTCACCCCTCCACTTT CASSPGASTYNSPLHF
. . 12 TRBJ2-1 TRBV9 TGTGCCAGCAGCGTACGAGACACGGAGCAGTTCTTC CASSVRDTEQFF
. TRBD2 15 TRBJ2-6 TRBV27 TGTGCCAGCAGTCCCCGGGGGGCTGGGGCCAACGTCCTGACTTTC CASSPRGAGANVLTF
. . 15 TRBJ2-7 TRBV27 TGTGCCAGCAGTTTAGCGGGCCTCCTAGGTTCCGAGCAGTACTTC CASSLAGLLGSEQYF
. . 15 TRBJ2-7 TRBV5-4 TGTGCCAGCAGCCGAACACTAGGGTACGGCTACGAGCAGTACTTC CASSRTLGYGYEQYF
once . 13 TRBJ2-1 TRBV6-5 TGTGCCAGCAGTTACTCGGTAAGCGATGAGCAGTTCTTC CASSYSVSDEQFF
. TRBD2 15 TRBJ2-7 TRBV28 TGTGCCAGCAGTCCCGGACTAGCGGGCCCTTACGAGCAGTACTTC CASSPGLAGPYEQYF
. . 14 TRBJ2-2 TRBV19 TGTGCCAGTAGTATGGCGGTAAACACCGGGGAGCTGTTTTTT CASSMAVNTGELFF
. TRBD1 16 TRBJ2-1 TRBV29-1 TGCAGCGTCCCCCGGGCAGGGGGCGAATTTACGGATGAGCAGTTCTTC CSVPRAGGEFTDEQFF
. . 14 TRBJ2-7 TRBV27 TGTGCCAGCAGTTTCGTCGGGCCGGATGACGAGCAGTACTTC CASSFVGPDDEQYF
. . 15 TRBJ2-1 TRBV7-3 TGTGCCAGCAGCATGCCTTATGACCCCTACAATGAGCAGTTCTTC CASSMPYDPYNEQFF
. . 16 TRBJ2-3 TRBV9 TGTGCCAGCAGCGTAGGAGTGGTCCCCAAAGTAGATACGCAGTATTTT CASSVGVVPKVDTQYF